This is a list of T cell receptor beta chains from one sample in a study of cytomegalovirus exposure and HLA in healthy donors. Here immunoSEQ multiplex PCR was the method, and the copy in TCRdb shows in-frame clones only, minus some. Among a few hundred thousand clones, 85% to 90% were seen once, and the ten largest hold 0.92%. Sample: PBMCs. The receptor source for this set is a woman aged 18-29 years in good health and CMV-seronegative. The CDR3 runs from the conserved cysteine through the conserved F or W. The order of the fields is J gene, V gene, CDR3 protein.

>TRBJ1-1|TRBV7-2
CASSLTGVATEAFF
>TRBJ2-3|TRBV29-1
CSVEKDRSGTTDTQYF
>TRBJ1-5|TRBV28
CASIPTGTGVNQPQHF
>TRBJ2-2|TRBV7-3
CASSPTSANTGELFF
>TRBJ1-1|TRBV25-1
CASSPGTGGRYTEAFF
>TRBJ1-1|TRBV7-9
CASSIQGAEAFF
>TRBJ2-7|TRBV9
CASSVAVGAGYYEQYF
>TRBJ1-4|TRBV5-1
CASSLTGGLIEKLFF
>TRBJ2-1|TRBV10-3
CAISLELAGGTNEQFF
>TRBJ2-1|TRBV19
CATTRDRYYNEQFF
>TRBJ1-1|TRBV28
CASSRWGDTEAFF
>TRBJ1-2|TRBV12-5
CASGFGDRDPNYGYTF
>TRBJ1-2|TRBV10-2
CASSGADYGYTF
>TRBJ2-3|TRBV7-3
CASSLIQTDTQYF
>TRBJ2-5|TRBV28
CASSRGAGGGLNNF
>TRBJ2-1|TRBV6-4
CATSPGEAYNEQFF
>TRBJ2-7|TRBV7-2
CASSLAPGLAGYEQYF
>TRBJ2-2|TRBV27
CASSLLSASIGELFF
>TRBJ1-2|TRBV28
CASSLRGVYGYTF
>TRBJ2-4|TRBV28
CASQLQGIKNIQYF
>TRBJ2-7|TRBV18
CASSLLDTSDEQYF
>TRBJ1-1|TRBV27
CASTPGGNTEAFF
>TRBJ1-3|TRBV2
CASSDLGGPLSGNTIYF
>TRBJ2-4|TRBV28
CASSFSASGRAKNIQYF
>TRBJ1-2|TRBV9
CASSAPSRQPGYTF
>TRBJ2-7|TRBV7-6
CASSLWSVGLAGTYEQYF
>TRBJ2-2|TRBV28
CASSGVRGATGELFF
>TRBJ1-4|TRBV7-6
CASSWGQGAGEKLFF
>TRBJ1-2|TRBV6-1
CASSGRTGNYGYTF
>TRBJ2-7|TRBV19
CASSFLTGGSYEQYF
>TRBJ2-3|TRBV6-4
CASSESPGGDTQYF
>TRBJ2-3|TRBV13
CASSLFQSGRAADTQYF
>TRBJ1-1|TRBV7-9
CASSSRGMNTEAFF
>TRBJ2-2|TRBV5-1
CASSRGTGEVVGELFF
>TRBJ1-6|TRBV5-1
CASSPTEGRTYNSPLHF
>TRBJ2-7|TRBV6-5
CASSYSAGGEQYF
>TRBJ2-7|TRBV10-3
CAISRAGGLDEQYF
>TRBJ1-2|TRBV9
CASSGAHRGHFGYTF
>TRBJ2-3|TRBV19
CASSSGLHPTDTQYF
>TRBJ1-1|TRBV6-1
CASRDRGLHTEAFF
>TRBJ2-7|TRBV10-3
CAISVTSGRSHEQYF
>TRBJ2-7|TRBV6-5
CASSLGSGRSYEQYF
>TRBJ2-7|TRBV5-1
CASSLAAGAYEQYF
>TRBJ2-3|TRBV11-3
CASSLGRTSGHSTDTQYF
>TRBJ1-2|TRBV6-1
CASSVRHTELNYGYTF
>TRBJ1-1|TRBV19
CASIAPRTEAFF
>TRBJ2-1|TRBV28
CASTPGAGSYNEQFF
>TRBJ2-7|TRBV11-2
CASSPRDFTYEQYF